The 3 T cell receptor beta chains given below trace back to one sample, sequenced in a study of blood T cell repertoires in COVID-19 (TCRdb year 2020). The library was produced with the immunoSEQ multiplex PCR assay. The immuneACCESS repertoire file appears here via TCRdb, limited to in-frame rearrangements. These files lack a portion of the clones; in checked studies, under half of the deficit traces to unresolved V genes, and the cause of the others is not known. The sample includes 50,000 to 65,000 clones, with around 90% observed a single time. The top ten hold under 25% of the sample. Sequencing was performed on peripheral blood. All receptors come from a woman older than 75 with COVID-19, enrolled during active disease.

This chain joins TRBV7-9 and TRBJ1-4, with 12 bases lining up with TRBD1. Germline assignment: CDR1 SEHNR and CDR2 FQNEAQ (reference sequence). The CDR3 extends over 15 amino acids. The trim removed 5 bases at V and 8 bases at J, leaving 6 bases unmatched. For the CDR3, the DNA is TGTGCCAGCAGCCGTGGGACAGGGGGCGAAGAAAAACTGTTTTTT. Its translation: CASSRGTGGEEKLFF.

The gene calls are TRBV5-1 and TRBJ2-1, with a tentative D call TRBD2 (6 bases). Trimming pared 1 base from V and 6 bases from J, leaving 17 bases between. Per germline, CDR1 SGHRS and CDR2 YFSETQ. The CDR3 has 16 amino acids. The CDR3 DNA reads TGCGCCAGCAGCTTGCAACCGGGACTTTTGCGCAATGAGCAGTTCTTC. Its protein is CASSLQPGLLRNEQFF.

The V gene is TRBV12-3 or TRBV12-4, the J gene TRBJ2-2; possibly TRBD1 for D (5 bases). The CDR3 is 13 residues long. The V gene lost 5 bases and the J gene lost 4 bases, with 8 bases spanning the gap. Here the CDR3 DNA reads TGTGCCAGCAGTCACAGGAGCACCGGGGAGCTGTTTTTT. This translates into CASSHRSTGELFF.